A single sample is the source of the 24 T cell receptor beta chains below, sequenced in a study of blood T cell repertoires in COVID-19. Clones were read by immunoSEQ multiplex PCR, and TCRdb kept only the in-frame ones, dropping some. The sample shows 260,000 or so clones, about 80% of them seen only once. Sequencing was performed on PBMCs or T cells enriched from blood (not recorded which). These receptors all come from a woman in her 40s who had been exposed to COVID-19.

The chain has TRBV6-6 and TRBJ2-1; 8 bases match TRBD2. Germline assignment: CDR1 MNHNY and CDR2 SVGAGI (reference sequence). Trimming took 4 bases from V and 8 from J; bases not matched to a gene: 10. The CDR3 length is 15 residues. The CDR3 loop is CASSLLAGLGDEQFF. In DNA form, the CDR3 reads TGTGCCAGCAGTTTGCTAGCGGGCCTGGGGGATGAGCAGTTCTTC.

This chain uses TRBV6-4 with TRBJ2-1; D call uncertain. Per the germline V gene, CDR1 is MRHNA and CDR2 is SNTAGT. The CDR3 sequence is 17 residues long. V was shortened by 2 bases and J by 9 bases, with 23 bases between the two germline ends. As DNA, the CDR3 is TGTGCCAGCAGTGACCCGGAGCCGGTCTTCGTGTTTGGTGAGCAGTTCTTC. The encoded protein is CASSDPEPVFVFGEQFF.

The chain employs TRBV9 and TRBJ2-5; the match to TRBD2 covers 10 bases. From germline, CDR1 is SGDLS and CDR2 YYNGEE. There are 15 residues in the CDR3. With 3 bases clipped from V and 4 bases from J, the junction kept 6 bases outside the gene matches. The CDR3 loop is CASSESGGGIETQYF. The DNA of the CDR3 is TGTGCCAGCAGCGAGAGCGGGGGGGGAATAGAGACCCAGTACTTC.

The chain is built from TRBV7-2 and TRBJ1-3; no firm D call. The V end was cut by 6 bases, the J end by 2 bases, with 11 bases between. The germline gives CDR1 SGHTA, CDR2 FQGNSA. The CDR3 is made up of 14 amino acids. The CDR3 DNA follows: TGTGCCAGCAGACTGACCGGGGCTGGAAACACCATATATTTT. Protein sequence: CASRLTGAGNTIYF.

This chain connects TRBV3-1 (or the pseudogene TRBV3-2) to TRBJ1-1; D is undetermined. This CDR3 has 13 residues. Germline values: CDR1 LGHDT, CDR2 YNNKEL (reference sequence). V shed 6 bases and J shed 0 bases, with 8 bases lying between them. The chain's CDR3 is CASRQLMNTEAFF. The CDR3 bases are TGTGCCAGCAGACAGCTCATGAACACTGAAGCTTTCTTT.

The V call is TRBV5-1, the J call TRBJ2-5; 11 nucleotides match TRBD1. This CDR3 has 15 residues. From germline, CDR1 is SGHRS and CDR2 YFSETQ. V was clipped by 3 bases and J by 5 bases; unmatched bases: 6. In DNA, the CDR3 is TGCGCCAGCAGCTCGGACAGGGGGCGTTTTGAGACCCAGTACTTC. This codes for CASSSDRGRFETQYF.

The chain recombines TRBV19 with TRBJ2-7; unclear D gene. Trimming removed 5 bases at V and 6 bases at J, with 17 bases between. The CDR3 runs to 14 residues. Germline assignment: CDR1 LNHDA and CDR2 SQIVND (reference sequence). Here the CDR3 reads CASSVGLHRGEQYF. CDR3 bases: TGTGCCAGTAGTGTAGGCCTCCATAGAGGCGAGCAGTACTTC.

The chain carries TRBV5-1 and TRBJ1-2, with 10 bases lining up with TRBD1. There are 17 residues in the CDR3. The germline V gene has CDR1 SGHRS and CDR2 YFSETQ. The J segment lost 0 bases and the V segment lost 0 bases, leaving 5 bases of the junction unmatched. The CDR3 bases are TGCGCCAGCAGCTTGGCTACGGGGACAGGGGCTAACTATGGCTACACCTTC. Translation: CASSLATGTGANYGYTF.

Here the CDR3 reads CASSLGTGGEGQPQHF. The CDR3, as DNA: TGTGCCAGCAGTTTAGGAACAGGGGGCGAAGGTCAGCCCCAGCATTTT. The chain is built from TRBV28 and TRBJ1-5; 9 bases are shared with TRBD1. Trimming took 2 bases from V and 6 from J; bases not matched to a gene: 8. Germline V lookup: CDR1 MDHEN, CDR2 SYDVKM. The CDR3 consists of 16 residues.

Regarding this clone: Other nucleotide sequences in the sample specify the same CDR3. The rearrangement links TRBV7-2 to TRBJ2-7, with TRBD2 identical over 11 bases. Trimming cost V 0 bases and J 6 bases; bases outside gene matches: 1. Germline V gene lookup returns CDR1 SGHTA and CDR2 FQGNSA. This CDR3 has 14 amino acids. The CDR3 bases are TGTGCCAGCAGCTTAGCTAGCGGGGGGGCCGAGCAGTACTTC. Its protein is CASSLASGGAEQYF.

This clone showed up just once. The chain joins TRBV6-1 to TRBJ1-1; D might be TRBD1 (6 bases). CDR1 is MNHNS, CDR2 SASEGT, per germline. The CDR3 covers 13 residues. Trimming took 3 bases from V and 4 from J, leaving 9 bases between them. The CDR3 reads CASSDRGATEAFF. As DNA, the CDR3 is TGTGCCAGCAGTGATCGGGGGGCCACTGAAGCTTTCTTT.

This chain's CDR3 is CASSSWTDTDTQYF. The CDR3 DNA sequence: TGTGCCAGCAGCTCATGGACAGACACAGATACGCAGTATTTT. The rearrangement joins TRBV5-4 to TRBJ2-3; D is possibly TRBD1 (6 bases). Deletions cut 3 bases from V and 2 bases from J, with 10 bases between. CDR1 is SGHNT and CDR2 is YYREEE in the germline V gene (reference sequence). This CDR3 has 14 residues.

The CDR3 bases are TGTGCCAGCTCACCGGCTAGCGGGGGTCGCAATGAGCAGTTCTTC. This codes for CASSPASGGRNEQFF. The chain employs TRBV18 and TRBJ2-1; 10 bases match TRBD2. The V and J ends lost 3 bases and 6 bases, in that order; junction bases with no gene match: 5. Germline values: CDR1 KGHSH, CDR2 LQKENI. CDR3 length: 15 amino acids.

The chain employs TRBV28 and TRBJ1-4, with TRBD1 matching 9 bases. The V gene end was trimmed by 6 bases and the J gene end by 4 bases; junction bases not matched to a gene: 6. Germline V gene data show CDR1 as MDHEN and CDR2 as SYDVKM. This CDR3 region has 15 residues. CDR3 sequence reads: CASSLQGAGNEKLFF. DNA for the CDR3: TGTGCCAGCAGCTTACAGGGGGCTGGTAATGAAAAACTGTTTTTT. Supplemented by reference TRBV28 and TRBJ1-4, the full variable domain reads DVKVTQSSRYLVKRTGEKVFLECVQDMDHENMFWYRQDPGLGLRLIYFSYDVKMKEKGDIPEGYSVSREKKERFSLILESASTNQTSMYLCASSLQGAGNEKLFFGSGTQLSVL.

The chain couples TRBV5-7 to TRBJ2-3; no definite D call. TRBV5-7 is treated as an ORF (open reading frame) with a function not yet certain. This CDR3 contains 17 residues. The V gene lost 3 bases and the J gene lost 2 bases, with 19 bases spanning the gap. DNA for the CDR3: TGTGCCAGCAGCTACCGACTGTTAAGGTCCCCCACAGATACGCAGTATTTT. Translation gives CASSYRLLRSPTDTQYF.

This chain joins TRBV18 and TRBJ1-5; 9 positions agree with TRBD1. This CDR3 contains 14 residues. With V trimmed by 4 bases and J by 10 bases, 8 bases remained unmatched. Germline V gives CDR1 KGHSH, CDR2 LQKENI. The DNA for the CDR3 is TGTGCCAGCTCACTTAGGGACAGGGAAGTACCCCAGCATTTT. This gives the protein CASSLRDREVPQHF.

The J gene is TRBJ2-1, the V gene TRBV23-1; TRBD1 is a possible D gene (6 bases). TRBV23-1 qualifies as an ORF whose function is uncertain. Trimming removed 7 bases from V and 8 bases from J, with 21 bases in between. The CDR3 consists of 15 residues. The CDR3 DNA sequence: TGCGCCAGCACTTCCCCGAGGACAGCACTCCATGAGCAGTTCTTC. It specifies CASTSPRTALHEQFF.

A few counts support this clone. The chain joins TRBV18 to TRBJ2-1; D is unresolved. The CDR3 length is 14 residues. Trimming shortened V by 3 bases and J by 8 bases, and 14 bases separated the two germline ends. CDR1 and CDR2 from the germline V gene are KGHSH and LQKENI. The CDR3 bases are TGTGCCAGCTCACCCTCTCATTCGAGCGATGAGCAGTTCTTC. Protein sequence: CASSPSHSSDEQFF.

This clone was counted a single time. V and J are TRBV12-3 or TRBV12-4 and TRBJ2-1; 8 nucleotides line up with TRBD1. V lost 8 bases and J lost 9; bases outside the gene matches: 9. CDR3 length equals 13 residues. CDR3 in amino acids: CASLGQGPSEQFF. The CDR3 coding sequence is TGTGCCAGCTTAGGACAGGGCCCTTCTGAGCAGTTCTTC.

V gene TRBV6-5 combines with J gene TRBJ2-1, with no clear D. The CDR3 consists of 14 residues. Germline lookup yields CDR1 MNHEY and CDR2 SVGAGI. V was trimmed by 0 bases and J by 10 bases, leaving 13 bases between them. Here the CDR3 reads CASSYSAGVGEQFF. CDR3 DNA sequence: TGTGCCAGCAGTTACTCAGCAGGTGTAGGAGAGCAGTTCTTC.

The chain recombines TRBV9 with TRBJ1-6, with 10 bases fitting TRBD1. The CDR3 runs 15 residues. After removal of 4 bases from V and 10 bases from J, the junction contained 8 bases not matched to a gene. Germline loops: CDR1 SGDLS, CDR2 YYNGEE. The CDR3: CASSSGGQGLSPLHF. In DNA form, the CDR3 reads TGTGCCAGCAGCTCTGGGGGACAGGGGTTGTCACCCCTCCACTTT.

In this sample, this clone turned up once. This sequence joins TRBV7-9 and TRBJ1-1, with a weak D call TRBD1 (5 bases). The CDR3 has 18 residues. CDR1 is SEHNR, CDR2 FQNEAQ, per germline (reference sequence). V lost 5 bases, J lost 3 bases, and 25 bases lay in between. The CDR3: CASSGYRDGKGRDTEAFF. The CDR3 nucleotides read TGTGCCAGCAGCGGATATAGGGACGGGAAAGGGAGGGACACTGAAGCTTTCTTT.

J is TRBJ1-1 and V is TRBV7-9; no definite D call. V was trimmed by 5 bases and J by 3 bases, leaving 10 bases between them. The CDR3 sequence is 13 residues long. Germline CDR1 reads SEHNR; CDR2 reads FQNEAQ (reference sequence). The CDR3 sequence is CASSLRLDTEAFF. The CDR3 region has the DNA TGTGCCAGCAGCCTCCGACTGGACACTGAAGCTTTCTTT.

This CDR3 is CASSLARTGANEQFF. Written as DNA, the CDR3 is TGTGCCAGCAGCTTAGCCAGGACAGGGGCTAATGAGCAGTTCTTC. V usage is TRBV7-3 and J usage is TRBJ2-1, with 9 bases lining up with TRBD1. The CDR3 is 15 amino acids. Germline CDR1 SGHTA, CDR2 FQGTGA. V lost 2 bases, J lost 7 bases, and 6 bases stayed unmatched. Together with reference TRBV7-3 and TRBJ2-1, the CDR3 gives the full variable domain: GAGVSQTPSNKVTEKGKYVELRCDPISGHTALYWYRQSLGQGPEFLIYFQGTGAADDSGLPNDRFFAVRPEGSVSTLKIQRTERGDSAVYLCASSLARTGANEQFFGPGTRLTVL.